Each of the 14 T cell receptor beta chains below was sequenced from the same sample in a study of T cell clonality in common variable immunodeficiency. These receptors are not linked to any known antigen. Overall study results and limits: In common variable immunodeficiency, TCR beta chains reportedly carried fewer deletions and N-nucleotide insertions.

Some clones are missing from TCRdb's copy, which holds only in-frame ones; the method was immunoSEQ multiplex PCR. This sample has roughly 40,000 clones, each found more than once. Sequenced input: peripheral blood mononuclear cells. The receptors stem from a human donor with common variable immunodeficiency.

This clone was seen a handful of times. CDR3 sequence: CASSPGTGIGNEQFF. The CDR3 bases that were read are TGTGCCAGCAGCCCCGGGACAGGGATTGGGAATGAG. This chain connects TRBV7-9 to TRBJ2-1, with 9 bases identical to TRBD1. The CDR3 extends 3 residues past the end of the read, so its final part is completed from the germline J gene. Germline-derived CDR1 and CDR2 are SEHNR and FQNEAQ (reference sequence). The CDR3 covers 15 residues. Trimming took 5 bases from V and 7 from J; bases not matched to a gene: 9.

This clone showed up just a few times. The sequence runs out 3 residues before the end of the CDR3; the remainder is reconstructed from the germline J gene. The rearrangement uses TRBV7-2 and TRBJ2-6, with D perhaps matching TRBD1 (5 bases). This CDR3 is built from 15 residues. Germline V CDR1 and CDR2: SGHTA, FQGNSA. V was clipped by 6 bases and J by 1 base, with 10 bases between them. CDR3 amino acids: CASRPGISGANVLTF. The CDR3 bases that were read are TGTGCCAGCAGACCAGGGATATCTGGGGCCAACGTC.

This clone has at least ten counts. The read is 3 residues too short to cover the CDR3 end, so that end is filled in from the germline J gene. V and J are TRBV19 and TRBJ2-5, with D possibly TRBD2 on 5 matching bases. Germline V gene lookup returns CDR1 LNHDA and CDR2 SQIVND (reference sequence). This CDR3 has 12 residues. V lost 5 bases and J lost 5, with 9 bases in between. CDR3 DNA (partial): TGTGCCAGTAGTCCCCGAGGGGAGACC. Residues: CASSPRGET. In full, the CDR3 is CASSPRGETQYF.

This clone was recorded many times. The DNA ends 3 residues before the CDR3 does, and the rest of the CDR3 is filled in from the germline J gene. The chain is built from TRBV5-1 and TRBJ2-3; TRBD2 matches 7 bases. The ends lost 3 bases at V and 0 bases at J; junction bases unmatched: 4. CDR1 is SGHRS, CDR2 YFSETQ, per germline. The CDR3 is 15 amino acids. The CDR3 protein is CASSSASGSTDTQYF. The covered CDR3 bases are TGCGCCAGCAGCTCAGCTAGCGGTAGCACAGATACG.

A note on this clone: The read falls 3 residues short of the CDR3 end, and the missing part is taken from the germline J gene. V and J are TRBV18 and TRBJ2-5; the D gene is possibly TRBD1 (6 bases). CDR1 is KGHSH, CDR2 LQKENI, per germline. Trimming removed 4 bases from V and 5 bases from J, with 11 bases in between. The CDR3 spans 13 residues. The DNA read from the CDR3 is TGTGCCAGCTCACGGGACACCCTCGAGACC. Translating gives CASSRDTLET. The full-length CDR3 reads as CASSRDTLETQYF.

On this clone: The read finishes 3 residues shy of the CDR3 end, and the germline J gene is used to complete it. The chain links TRBV19 to TRBJ1-4, with D possibly being TRBD1 (6 bases). Germline CDR1 is LNHDA and CDR2 is SQIVND (reference sequence). The CDR3 is 15 amino acids. Trimming pared 5 bases from V and 6 bases from J, leaving 16 bases between. The CDR3 reads CASSAIRGGDEKLFF. CDR3 bases read: TGTGCCAGTAGTGCGATCAGGGGAGGAGATGAAAAA.

Of note for this clone: The CDR3 end lies 3 residues beyond the end of the read and is filled in from the germline J gene. The sample has other DNA sequences that encode this CDR3 too. The chain employs TRBV19 and TRBJ2-2, with 12 positions matching TRBD2. CDR3 length: 17 residues. V lost 4 bases, J lost 1 base, and 4 bases stayed unmatched. CDR1 LNHDA and CDR2 SQIVND come from the germline V gene (reference sequence). The sequenced part of the CDR3 DNA is TGTGCCAGTAGTACGAAGGGACTAGCGGGGAACACCGGGGAG. It translates to CASSTKGLAGNTGE. In full, the CDR3 reads CASSTKGLAGNTGELFF.

In its sample, this clone was seen a few times. From the germline J gene comes the end of the CDR3, since the read stops 3 residues before it. The rearrangement uses TRBV6-1 and TRBJ1-6; 7 bases align to TRBD1. After removal of 1 base from V and 10 bases from J, the junction contained 10 bases not matched to a gene. Germline-derived CDR1 and CDR2 are MNHNS and SASEGT. The CDR3 runs 16 residues. Incomplete CDR3 DNA: TGTGCCAGCAGTGAAGGTAACCGACAGGGTATCTCACCC. Protein product: CASSEGNRQGISP. The entire CDR3 sequence reads CASSEGNRQGISPLHF.

This clone was recorded many times. The sequenced part of the CDR3 DNA is TGTGCCAGCAGCTCGGGACAGGGGGCAGCCAGGGGTGAG. Its protein is CASSSGQGAARGE. The full CDR3 protein is CASSSGQGAARGEQFF. This rearrangement joins TRBV5-4 to TRBJ2-1; the match to TRBD1 covers 12 bases. Read data end 3 residues before the CDR3 end; the end is taken from the germline J gene. Germline trimming cut 3 bases from V and 9 bases from J; bases unmatched to any gene: 10. CDR3 length: 16 amino acids. Germline V gene sequence: CDR1 SGHNT, CDR2 YYREEE (reference sequence).

Concerning this clone: The CDR3 end is not reached by the read, which stops 3 residues before it; the germline J gene fills it in. The V and J genes are TRBV7-3 and TRBJ2-1, with 10 bases fitting TRBD1. CDR1 and CDR2 (germline): SGHTA, FQGTGA. The CDR3 sequence is 15 residues long. J was trimmed by 7 bases and V by 5 bases; bases with no gene match: 8. CDR3 sequence reads: CASSAGTGVRNEQFF. The CDR3 bases that were read are TGTGCCAGCAGCGCCGGGACAGGGGTAAGGAATGAG.

This clone was found a few times. The read ends 3 residues early relative to the CDR3; the germline J gene fills the gap. The chain joins TRBV7-3 to TRBJ1-2, with D possibly matching TRBD1 (5 bases). The CDR3 runs to 13 residues. The germline V gene encodes CDR1 SGHTA and CDR2 FQGTGA. CDR3 bases read: TGTGCCAGCAGCATGGGCGGGGGGAGCGGC. This encodes CASSMGGGSG. The complete CDR3 sequence is CASSMGGGSGYTF.

Of note for this clone: The read halts 3 residues ahead of the CDR3 end, with the missing end drawn from the germline J gene. V is TRBV6-2 or TRBV6-3 and J is TRBJ1-2; D is undetermined. The germline V gene has CDR1 MNHEY and CDR2 SVGEGT. This CDR3 is 15 amino acids long. V lost 5 bases, J lost 4 bases, and 17 bases lay in between. Partial CDR3 DNA: TGTGCCAGCAGTCTCGACTATAACCCTCTCTATGGC. Its translation: CASSLDYNPLYG. The full CDR3 is CASSLDYNPLYGYTF.

This clone was counted at least ten times. The read is 3 residues too short to cover the CDR3 end, so that end is filled in from the germline J gene. The gene calls are TRBV20-1 and TRBJ2-3, with TRBD1 matching 11 bases. The CDR3 spans 14 residues. The germline CDR1 and CDR2 sequences are DFQATT and SNEGSKA (reference sequence). The trim removed 5 bases at V and 3 bases at J, leaving 4 bases unmatched. The CDR3 protein is CSARGTGGTDTQYF. CDR3 bases read: TGCAGTGCTCGTGGGACAGGGGGAACAGATACG.

The CDR3 loop reads CASSPTLLRVTSTDTQYF. The part of the CDR3 DNA that was read is TGTGCCAGCTCACCAACTCTTCTCAGGGTTACTAGCACAGATACG. The rearrangement links TRBV18 to TRBJ2-3; D perhaps matches TRBD1 (5 bases). The CDR3 end is not reached by the read, which stops 3 residues before it; the germline J gene fills it in. Germline lookup yields CDR1 KGHSH and CDR2 LQKENI. Trimming took off 2 bases at V and 0 bases at J, with 18 bases between the two ends. The CDR3 covers 18 residues.